This TCR beta chain was recovered during a study of T cells in Graves' hyperthyroidism and ophthalmopathy. Whole-study results and caveats: A model using 13 V-J features told ophthalmopathy apart from stable hyperthyroidism.

Many counts were recorded for this clonotype. Its specificity is unknown. From RNA transcripts, TCR beta CDR3 regions were amplified. Primed by the HTBI set, a first-round RT-PCR was run on the TCR CDR3. In TCRdb, the multiplex PCR reads were re-called with MiXCR into one record per CDR3 protein. The sample has a few hundred thousand distinct CDR3 sequences; about 15% are singletons. The CDR3 runs 16 residues. Per germline, CDR1 MNHNS and CDR2 SASEGT. V lost 1 base, J lost 0 bases, and 10 bases lay in between. Sequenced sample: blood. The receptor was derived from a woman younger than 45 with Graves' ophthalmopathy. The chain joins TRBV6-1 to TRBJ1-5, with D unresolved. In nucleotides, the CDR3 is TGTGCCAGCAGTGAAGTTCGGGCATATAGCAATCAGCCCCAGCATTTT. Translation gives CASSEVRAYSNQPQHF.